This TCR beta chain was sequenced during a study of blood T cell repertoires in COVID-19. Study information: Samples of COVID-19 (acute and convalescent) were obtained from the United States, Italy and Spain.

This CDR3 region has 13 residues. Germline V gives CDR1 KGHDR, CDR2 SFDVKD. V shed 5 bases and J shed 5 bases, with 11 bases lying between them. Using immunoSEQ multiplex PCR, the repertoire was profiled, and TCRdb retains in-frame clones only, with some absent. This table holds approximately 250,000 clones, 85% found once. The clonotype comes from a middle-aged man with COVID-19, enrolled during active disease. The specimen was peripheral blood. The chain has TRBV24-1 and TRBJ1-1; no clear D gene. The CDR3 spells CATSAEGWTEAFF. CDR3 coding DNA: TGTGCCACCAGTGCCGAGGGTTGGACTGAAGCTTTCTTT.